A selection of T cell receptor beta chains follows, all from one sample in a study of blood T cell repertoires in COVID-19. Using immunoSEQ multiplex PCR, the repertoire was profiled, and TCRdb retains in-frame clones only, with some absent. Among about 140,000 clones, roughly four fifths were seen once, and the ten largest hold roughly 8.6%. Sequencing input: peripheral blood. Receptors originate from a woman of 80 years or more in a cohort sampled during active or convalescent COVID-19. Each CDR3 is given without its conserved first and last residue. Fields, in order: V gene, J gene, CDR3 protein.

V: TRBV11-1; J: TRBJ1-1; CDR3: ASSFAQGNTEAF
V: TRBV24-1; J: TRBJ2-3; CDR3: ATSDSWGGPPDTQY
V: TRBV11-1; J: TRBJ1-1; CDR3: ASSPRDRGITEAF
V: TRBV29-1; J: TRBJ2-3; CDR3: SVVKGQPGTDTQY
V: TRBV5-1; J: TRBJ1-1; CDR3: ASSSRDKNTEAF
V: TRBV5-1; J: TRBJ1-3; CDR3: ASSFVGLTVGNTIY
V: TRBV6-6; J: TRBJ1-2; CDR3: ATLSGIYGYT
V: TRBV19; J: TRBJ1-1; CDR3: ASSIVPQGNTEAF
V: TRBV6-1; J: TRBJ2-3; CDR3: ASSDINGGAPDTQY
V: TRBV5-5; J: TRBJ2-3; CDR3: ASSLFPGVNTDTQY
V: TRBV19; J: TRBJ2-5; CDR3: ASSITHRETQY
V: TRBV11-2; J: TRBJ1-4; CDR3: ASGARDSNEKLF
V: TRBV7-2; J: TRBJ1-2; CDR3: ASSLGGVTVGYT
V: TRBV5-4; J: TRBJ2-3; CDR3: ASSSGTSGGDTQY
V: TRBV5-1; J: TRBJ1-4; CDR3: ASSLGLPGQGANEKLF
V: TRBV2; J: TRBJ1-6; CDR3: ASGAVRSSYNSPLH
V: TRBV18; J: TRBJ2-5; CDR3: ASSDGQGAETQY
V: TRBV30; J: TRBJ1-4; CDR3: AWSVPGSLNEKLF
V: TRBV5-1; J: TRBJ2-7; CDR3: ASRSDPGSPYEQY
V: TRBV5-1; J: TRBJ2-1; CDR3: ASSSSGVAFNEQF
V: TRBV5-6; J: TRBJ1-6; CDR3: ASREGTGGSPLH
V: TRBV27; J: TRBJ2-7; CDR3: ASSGRTSGGYEQY
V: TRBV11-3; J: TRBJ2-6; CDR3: ASSLGGSGANVLT
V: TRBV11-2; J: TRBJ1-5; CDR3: ASSFEGLGNQPQH
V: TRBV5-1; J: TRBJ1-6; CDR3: ASSSGTGAGSYNSPLH
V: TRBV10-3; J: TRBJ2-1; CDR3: AISESKRGGLSHEQF
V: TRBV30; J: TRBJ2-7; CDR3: AWSVPGTGPIRREQY
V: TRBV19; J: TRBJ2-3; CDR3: ASSREGGRILTDTQY